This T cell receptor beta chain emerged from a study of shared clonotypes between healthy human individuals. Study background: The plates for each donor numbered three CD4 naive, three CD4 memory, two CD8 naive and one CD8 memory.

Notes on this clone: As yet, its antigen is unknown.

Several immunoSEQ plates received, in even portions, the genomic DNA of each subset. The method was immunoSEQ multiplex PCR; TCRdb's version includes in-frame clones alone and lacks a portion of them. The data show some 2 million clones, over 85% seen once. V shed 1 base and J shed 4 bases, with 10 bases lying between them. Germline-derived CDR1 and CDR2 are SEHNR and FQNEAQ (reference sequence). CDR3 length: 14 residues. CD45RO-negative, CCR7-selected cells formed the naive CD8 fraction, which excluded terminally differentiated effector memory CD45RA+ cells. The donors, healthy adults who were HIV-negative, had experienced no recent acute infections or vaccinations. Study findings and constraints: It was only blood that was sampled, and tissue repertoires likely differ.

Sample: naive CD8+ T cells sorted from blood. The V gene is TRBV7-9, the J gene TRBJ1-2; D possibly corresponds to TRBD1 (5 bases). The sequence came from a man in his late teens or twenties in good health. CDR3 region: CASSLGDGGYGYTF. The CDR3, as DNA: TGTGCCAGCAGCTTAGGGGACGGGGGCTATGGCTACACCTTC.